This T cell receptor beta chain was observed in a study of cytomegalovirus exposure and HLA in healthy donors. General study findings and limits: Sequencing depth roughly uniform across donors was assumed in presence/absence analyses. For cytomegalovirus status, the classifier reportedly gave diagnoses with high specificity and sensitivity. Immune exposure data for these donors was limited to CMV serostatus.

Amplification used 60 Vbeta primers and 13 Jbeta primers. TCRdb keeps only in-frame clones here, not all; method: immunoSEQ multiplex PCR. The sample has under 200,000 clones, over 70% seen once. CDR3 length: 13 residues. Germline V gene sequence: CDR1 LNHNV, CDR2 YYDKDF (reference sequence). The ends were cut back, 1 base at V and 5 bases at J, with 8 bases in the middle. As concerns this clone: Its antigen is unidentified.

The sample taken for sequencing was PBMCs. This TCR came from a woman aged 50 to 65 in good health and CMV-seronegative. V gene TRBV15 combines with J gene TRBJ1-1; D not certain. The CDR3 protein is CATSRGQETEAFF. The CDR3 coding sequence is TGTGCCACCAGCAGAGGGCAGGAAACTGAAGCTTTCTTT.